The 10 T cell receptor beta chains below all came from one sample that was sequenced in a study of cytomegalovirus exposure and HLA in healthy donors. Researchers ran the PCR with 60 Vbeta and 13 Jbeta primers. Clones were sequenced by immunoSEQ multiplex PCR, and TCRdb holds only the in-frame ones, with some missing. Among roughly 170,000 clones, more than 70% were seen once, and the ten largest hold about 1.5%. Sequenced material: PBMCs. The receptor set was obtained from a male donor in good health and CMV-seronegative.

V usage is TRBV2 and J usage is TRBJ1-1, with D unresolved. The germline V gene encodes CDR1 SNHLY and CDR2 FYNNEI. The CDR3 has 11 amino acids. V dropped 11 bases and J dropped 4 bases, with 11 bases sitting between them. The CDR3 region is CAARVATEAFF. Here the CDR3 DNA reads TGTGCCGCGAGGGTTGCCACTGAAGCTTTCTTT.

DNA of the CDR3: TGTGCCAGCAGCCCTAGAGACCAGGGGGCGTTTACTGAAGCTTTCTTT. Amino acid sequence: CASSPRDQGAFTEAFF. The V and J genes are TRBV7-9 and TRBJ1-1; 8 nucleotides line up with TRBD1. The germline V gene encodes CDR1 SEHNR and CDR2 FQNEAQ (reference sequence). The CDR3 consists of 16 residues. V shed 5 bases, J shed 5 bases, and the junction held 13 bases outside the gene matches.

The J gene is TRBJ2-3, the V gene TRBV11-2; perhaps TRBD1 as D (5 bases). This CDR3 contains 12 residues. Trimming stripped 1 base from V and 8 bases from J, with 7 bases between. Germline lookup yields CDR1 SGHAT and CDR2 FQNNGV. CDR3 residues: CASSLGGGTQYF. CDR3 DNA sequence: TGTGCCAGCAGCTTAGGGGGCGGTACGCAGTATTTT.

The chain links TRBV29-1 to TRBJ1-4, with a possible D match to TRBD1 (5 bases). Germline lookup yields CDR1 SQVTM and CDR2 ANQGSEA. The CDR3 sequence is 13 residues long. With 4 bases removed from V and 0 bases from J, the gap between germline ends came to 6 bases. The CDR3 reads CSVGGATNEKLFF. The CDR3 coding sequence is TGCAGCGTTGGGGGGGCAACTAATGAAAAACTGTTTTTT.

This clone was counted once. The CDR3 coding sequence is TGCGCCAGCAGCCAAGCCGACAGGGGGCGGGAGTCACCCCTCCACTTT. Translated: CASSQADRGRESPLHF. V and J are TRBV4-1 and TRBJ1-6, with 10 bases identical to TRBD1. This CDR3 is 16 amino acids long. Trimming removed 1 base from V and 10 bases from J; junction bases left unmatched: 7. The germline V gene encodes CDR1 MGHRA and CDR2 YSYEKL.

The chain recombines TRBV9 with TRBJ2-5; tentative D call: TRBD2 (5 bases). This CDR3 spans 14 amino acids. Deletions cut 0 bases from V and 6 bases from J, with 12 bases between. The germline CDR1 and CDR2 sequences are SGDLS and YYNGEE. The CDR3 loop is CASSVGLADKTQYF. Written as DNA, the CDR3 is TGTGCCAGCAGCGTAGGTCTAGCAGACAAGACCCAGTACTTC.

The gene calls are TRBV11-1 and TRBJ2-6, with 8 bases lining up with TRBD1. Germline trimming cut 4 bases from V and 4 bases from J; bases unmatched to any gene: 9. The CDR3 has 17 residues. Germline V lookup: CDR1 SGHAT, CDR2 FQDESV (reference sequence). The CDR3 region has the DNA TGTGCCAGCAGCTCAAGACAGGGGTCGGCCGGGGCCAACGTCCTGACTTTC. The encoded protein is CASSSRQGSAGANVLTF.

The V call is TRBV11-2, the J call TRBJ2-7; the match to TRBD2 covers 7 bases. The V and J ends lost 3 bases and 6 bases, in that order; junction bases with no gene match: 8. The CDR3 is made up of 14 amino acids. The germline V gene has CDR1 SGHAT and CDR2 FQNNGV. In DNA, the CDR3 is TGTGCCAGCAGCTTCGGGACTACTAGGGGCGAGCAGTACTTC. This encodes CASSFGTTRGEQYF.

The chain joins TRBV14 to TRBJ2-1, with D tentatively TRBD2 (5 bases). Germline V gene data show CDR1 as SGHDN and CDR2 as FVKESK. This CDR3 spans 14 amino acids. V was pared by 3 bases and J by 15 bases, with 21 bases between. The CDR3: CASSQDSLRGYPFF. CDR3 nucleotide sequence: TGTGCCAGCAGCCAGGATTCCCTTCGCGGGTACCCGTTCTTC.

The chain uses TRBV28 and TRBJ2-5; the match to TRBD1 covers 10 bases. This CDR3 is built from 16 residues. V shed 7 bases, J shed 5 bases, and the junction held 13 bases outside the gene matches. Germline CDR1 is MDHEN and CDR2 is SYDVKM. The CDR3 sequence is CASTLTGQGLLETQYF. CDR3 nucleotides: TGTGCCAGCACCCTCACGGGACAGGGGCTTCTGGAGACCCAGTACTTC.